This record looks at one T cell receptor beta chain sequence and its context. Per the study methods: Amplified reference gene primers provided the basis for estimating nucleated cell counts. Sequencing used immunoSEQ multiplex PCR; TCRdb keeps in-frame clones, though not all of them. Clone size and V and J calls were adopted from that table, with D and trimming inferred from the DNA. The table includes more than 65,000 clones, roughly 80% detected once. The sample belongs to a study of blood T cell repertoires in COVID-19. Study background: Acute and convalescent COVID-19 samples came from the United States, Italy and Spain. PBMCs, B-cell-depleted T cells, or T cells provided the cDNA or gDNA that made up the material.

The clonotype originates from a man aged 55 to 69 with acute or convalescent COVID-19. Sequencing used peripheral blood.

CDR3 coding DNA: TGTGCCAGCAGCCAAGATCAGGGTCGGCGGCGAGAGACCCAGTACTTC. Protein product: CASSQDQGRRRETQYF. The chain employs TRBV3-1 (or the pseudogene TRBV3-2) and TRBJ2-5, with D possibly being TRBD1 (5 bases). The ends were cut back, 0 bases at V and 4 bases at J, with 15 bases in the middle. Per the germline V gene, CDR1 is LGHDT and CDR2 is YNNKEL (reference sequence). The CDR3 loop spans 16 amino acids.